Listed here are 27 T cell receptor beta chains from one sample, sequenced in a study of T cell repertoires in cytomegalovirus infection. These receptors' targets are unknown. Each CDR3 protein is one row after TCRdb ran MiXCR on the reads. Of 300,000 or so distinct CDR3 sequences detected, approximately 25% appear once; the ten largest clones hold about an eighth. Source: cultured PBMCs, taken from culture after CMV antigen stimulation. These receptor sequences come from a human donor in good health (CMV status not recorded). Some clones in this sample may be carry-over from other donors' samples.

The rearrangement links TRBV7-2 to TRBJ1-1, with a weak D call TRBD1 (5 bases). The germline CDR1 and CDR2 sequences are SGHTA and FQGNSA. The CDR3 is 14 amino acids. Trimming removed 5 bases at V and 4 bases at J, with 14 bases between. CDR3 sequence: CASSKTGVRTEAFF. The CDR3 region has the DNA TGTGCCAGCAGCAAAACGGGGGTACGCACTGAAGCTTTCTTT.

This clonotype was observed a few times. J is TRBJ2-2 and V is TRBV6-2 or TRBV6-3; 13 bases agree with TRBD2. The CDR3 runs 16 residues. Germline assignment: CDR1 MNHEY and CDR2 SVGEGT. The ends lost 7 bases at V and 2 bases at J; junction bases unmatched: 4. The CDR3 spells CASNKGLAGNTGELFF. The CDR3 nucleotides read TGTGCCAGCAACAAGGGACTAGCGGGAAACACCGGGGAGCTGTTTTTT.

The genes are TRBV28 and TRBJ1-2; D is unclear. CDR3 length: 14 amino acids. Trimming pared 6 bases from V and 8 bases from J, leaving 19 bases between. CDR1 and CDR2 from the germline V gene are MDHEN and SYDVKM. The chain's CDR3 is CASRLPEFQGGYTF. The CDR3 region has the DNA TGTGCCAGCAGGCTGCCCGAGTTCCAAGGCGGCTACACCTTC.

The chain uses TRBV19 and TRBJ1-4; D remains ambiguous. The CDR3 extends over 13 amino acids. V shed 8 bases and J shed 3 bases, with 10 bases lying between them. The V gene's germline CDR1 is LNHDA and CDR2 SQIVND (reference sequence). CDR3 DNA: TGTGCCAGTCATCGGCAGCCTAATGAAAAACTGTTTTTT. As protein: CASHRQPNEKLFF.

This sequence joins TRBV6-1 and TRBJ1-5; TRBD1 is a possible D gene (6 bases). Germline V lookup: CDR1 MNHNS, CDR2 SASEGT. The CDR3 covers 13 residues. Trimming pared 8 bases from V and 2 bases from J, leaving 10 bases between. The CDR3 sequence: CASVEGGNQPQHF. In DNA form, the CDR3 reads TGTGCCAGCGTGGAGGGGGGCAATCAGCCCCAGCATTTT.

This clonotype was observed many times. The V call is TRBV7-2, the J call TRBJ2-7; no firm D call. The V gene lost 1 base and the J gene lost 3 bases, with 4 bases spanning the gap. CDR1 is SGHTA, CDR2 FQGNSA, per germline. The length of the CDR3 is 12 residues. In DNA form, the CDR3 reads TGTGCCAGCAGCTTAGGATTCTACGAGCAGTACTTC. This encodes CASSLGFYEQYF. Based on the CDR3 plus reference TRBV7-2 and TRBJ2-7, the full variable domain is GAGVSQSPSNKVTEKGKDVELRCDPISGHTALYWYRQSLGQGLEFLIYFQGNSAPDKSGLPSDRFSAERTGGSVSTLTIQRTQQEDSAVYLCASSLGFYEQYFGPGTRLTVT.

The sample holds many counts of this clonotype. V is TRBV28 and J is TRBJ2-1; D remains ambiguous. V lost 6 bases and J 4 bases, leaving 10 bases between the germline ends. Germline assignment: CDR1 MDHEN and CDR2 SYDVKM. The CDR3 is 13 residues long. Written as DNA, the CDR3 is TGTGCCAGCAGACAAGATTCTTACAATGAGCAGTTCTTC. It is translated as CASRQDSYNEQFF.

This clonotype was counted between two and nine times. This sequence joins TRBV4-1 and TRBJ1-2, with TRBD1 as a possible D gene (6 bases). The CDR3 is 15 residues long. From germline, CDR1 is MGHRA and CDR2 YSYEKL. The V gene lost 4 bases and the J gene lost 4 bases, with 16 bases spanning the gap. The CDR3 region is CASSLRTDSSYGYTF. The CDR3 DNA sequence: TGCGCCAGCAGCCTAAGGACAGATAGTTCCTATGGCTACACCTTC.

This clonotype was picked up a small number of times. The chain links TRBV6-5 to TRBJ2-5; no clear D gene. Germline V gene data show CDR1 as MNHEY and CDR2 as SVGAGI. This CDR3 has 15 amino acids. V was cut by 0 bases and J by 6 bases, with 14 bases left in between. CDR3 protein: CASSYSVQQYKTQYF. The CDR3 DNA sequence: TGTGCCAGCAGTTACTCGGTTCAGCAATACAAGACCCAGTACTTC.

The rearrangement joins TRBV7-2 to TRBJ2-7; TRBD1 is a possible D gene (5 bases). The length of the CDR3 is 13 residues. The germline CDR1 and CDR2 sequences are SGHTA and FQGNSA. Deletions cut 1 base from V and 3 bases from J, with 7 bases between. DNA for the CDR3: TGTGCCAGCAGCTTAGACAGGAGCTACGAGCAGTACGTC. Translation gives CASSLDRSYEQYV.

This clonotype is a singleton in its sample. The chain couples TRBV5-1 to TRBJ1-1, with no clear D. Trimming shortened V by 6 bases and J by 7 bases, and 13 bases separated the two germline ends. CDR1 and CDR2 (germline): SGHRS, YFSETQ. There are 12 residues in the CDR3. CDR3 amino acids: CASMADYGEAFF. The CDR3 DNA reads TGCGCCAGCATGGCCGATTACGGTGAAGCTTTCTTT. The variable domain in full, completed from reference TRBV5-1 and TRBJ1-1, reads KAGVTQTPRYLIKTRGQQVTLSCSPISGHRSVSWYQQTPGQGLQFLFEYFSETQRNKGNFPGRFSGRQFSNSRSEMNVSTLELGDSALYLCASMADYGEAFFGQGTRLTVV.

This clonotype turned up a few times. The rearrangement joins TRBV7-9 to TRBJ1-2, with a weak D call TRBD1 (5 bases). V lost 6 bases, J lost 3 bases, and 17 bases lay in between. Germline CDR1 and CDR2: SEHNR and FQNEAQ (reference sequence). The CDR3 is made up of 15 amino acids. The CDR3 spells CASSEGREGDYGYTF. The CDR3 nucleotides read TGTGCCAGCAGTGAGGGCAGGGAAGGAGACTATGGCTACACCTTC.

The CDR3 nucleotides are TGCAGTGCGCTCGGACTAGCGGGAGTGTATACGCAGTATTTT. This encodes CSALGLAGVYTQYF. The gene calls are TRBV20-1 and TRBJ2-3, with 13 bases identical to TRBD2. Germline V CDR1 and CDR2: DFQATT, SNEGSKA (reference sequence). CDR3 length: 14 residues. With 6 bases clipped from V and 7 bases from J, the junction kept 7 bases outside the gene matches.

V gene TRBV6-2 or TRBV6-3 combines with J gene TRBJ2-7; D is possibly TRBD1 (5 bases). This CDR3 region has 17 residues. Germline CDR1 reads MNHEY; CDR2 reads SVGEGT. V lost 0 bases, J lost 0 bases, and 15 bases lay in between. DNA for the CDR3: TGTGCCAGCAGTTACTCGATGGGGCGGAGTAGCTCCTACGAGCAGTACGTC. Protein product: CASSYSMGRSSSYEQYV.

V is TRBV6-2 or TRBV6-3 and J is TRBJ1-5, with TRBD1 identical over 8 bases. This CDR3 comprises 17 residues. V was pared by 6 bases and J by 2 bases, with 12 bases of the junction left unmatched. Germline CDR1 is MNHEY and CDR2 is SVGEGT. Here the CDR3 DNA reads TGTGCCAGCAGGCCGGTACTTCAGGGGGCTGGCAATCAGCCCCAGCATTTT. Residues: CASRPVLQGAGNQPQHF.

This clonotype was detected a few times. The V gene is TRBV12-3 or TRBV12-4, the J gene TRBJ2-3; D possibly corresponds to TRBD1 (6 bases). This CDR3 comprises 13 residues. V lost 10 bases and J 4 bases, leaving 15 bases between the germline ends. CDR3 region: CATLPEGADTQYF. The CDR3, as DNA: TGTGCCACCCTGCCAGAGGGGGCAGATACGCAGTATTTT.

This clonotype has ten or more counts. V is TRBV25-1 and J is TRBJ2-1; D is possibly TRBD2 (5 bases). CDR3 size: 15 residues. V was trimmed by 6 bases and J by 3 bases, leaving 15 bases between them. Germline CDR1 reads MGHDK; CDR2 reads SYGVNS. CDR3 amino acids: CASSPGKGYYNEQFF. In nucleotides, the CDR3 is TGTGCCAGCAGCCCCGGGAAAGGATACTACAATGAGCAGTTCTTC.

The gene calls are TRBV4-1 and TRBJ2-4, with TRBD1 matching 8 bases. The CDR3 consists of 14 residues. The V gene end was trimmed by 4 bases and the J gene end by 8 bases; junction bases not matched to a gene: 7. CDR1 and CDR2 (germline): MGHRA, YSYEKL. CDR3 in amino acids: CASSLGQVVDIQYF. CDR3 coding DNA: TGCGCCAGCAGCCTGGGACAGGTGGTCGACATTCAGTACTTC.

Only a few counts were recorded for this clonotype. The rearrangement uses TRBV4-1 and TRBJ1-4, with D perhaps TRBD1 (5 bases). The CDR3 length is 14 residues. V lost 5 bases, J lost 5 bases, and 12 bases lay in between. Germline V lookup: CDR1 MGHRA, CDR2 YSYEKL. CDR3 amino acids: CASSKTRVNEKLFF. CDR3 nucleotide sequence: TGCGCCAGCAGCAAGACCAGGGTAAATGAAAAACTGTTTTTT.

The chain uses TRBV5-4 and TRBJ2-3, with TRBD2 identical over 12 bases. The length of the CDR3 is 15 residues. Per germline, CDR1 SGHNT and CDR2 YYREEE (reference sequence). The junction had 5 bases not matched to a gene; V was cut back by 3 bases and J by 6 bases. DNA for the CDR3: TGTGCCAGCAGCTCCCTAGCGGGAGGGGCGGATACGCAGTATTTT. Translated: CASSSLAGGADTQYF.

The CDR3 region has the DNA TGTGCCAGCAGAAGGGACGGGTTAGGGGCCAACGTCCTGACTTTC. Its translation is CASRRDGLGANVLTF. The rearrangement uses TRBV6-2 or TRBV6-3 and TRBJ2-6; D is tentatively TRBD1 or TRBD2 (5 bases each). The CDR3 is 15 amino acids. Trimming removed 6 bases from V and 4 bases from J, with 13 bases in between. The germline gives CDR1 MNHEY, CDR2 SVGEGT.

This clonotype was detected many times. The gene calls are TRBV7-9 and TRBJ2-3; D may correspond to TRBD1 or TRBD2 (5 bases each). This CDR3 has 16 amino acids. The ends were cut back, 3 bases at V and 3 bases at J, with 16 bases in the middle. CDR1 and CDR2 from the germline V gene are SEHNR and FQNEAQ (reference sequence). The CDR3 DNA reads as TGTGCCAGCAGCTTCGCACTAGGGGAAGGGACAGATACGCAGTATTTT. Residues: CASSFALGEGTDTQYF.

This clonotype was seen at least ten times. The V gene is TRBV7-2, the J gene TRBJ2-1, with 8 bases matching TRBD1. J was trimmed by 1 base and V by 5 bases; bases with no gene match: 4. The V gene's germline CDR1 is SGHTA and CDR2 FQGNSA. This CDR3 spans 15 amino acids. CDR3 sequence: CASSARQGSYNEQFF. The CDR3 bases are TGTGCCAGCAGCGCCCGACAGGGGTCCTACAATGAGCAGTTCTTC.

V and J are TRBV14 and TRBJ2-1, with TRBD2 matching over 12 bases. The ends lost 4 bases at V and 7 bases at J; junction bases unmatched: 5. Germline CDR1 reads SGHDN; CDR2 reads FVKESK. This CDR3 has 15 amino acids. CDR3 sequence (DNA): TGTGCCAGCAGCCGCCTTGGACTAGCGGGAAATGAGCAGTTCTTC. It is translated as CASSRLGLAGNEQFF.

The V gene is TRBV2, the J gene TRBJ1-6; weak D call: TRBD1 (5 bases). V gave up 1 base and J gave up 7 bases, with 14 bases separating them. The CDR3 is 16 residues long. Germline assignment: CDR1 SNHLY and CDR2 FYNNEI. The CDR3, as DNA: TGTGCCAGCAGTGAAGAGTCAGGGTGGTTAAATTCACCCCTCCACTTT. Translated, it gives CASSEESGWLNSPLHF.

The rearrangement links TRBV11-2 to TRBJ2-1, with a weak D call TRBD2 (5 bases). The ends were cut back, 0 bases at V and 9 bases at J, with 9 bases in the middle. Germline CDR1 and CDR2: SGHAT and FQNNGV. The CDR3 sequence is 13 residues long. CDR3 amino acids: CASSLELAVEQFF. The CDR3 DNA reads TGTGCCAGCAGCTTAGAGCTAGCAGTTGAGCAGTTCTTC.

The chain carries TRBV29-1 and TRBJ2-1; TRBD1 matches at 9 bases. Germline values: CDR1 SQVTM, CDR2 ANQGSEA. The CDR3 consists of 13 residues. V lost 7 bases to trimming and J lost 4 bases; unmatched junction nucleotides: 5. In DNA form, the CDR3 reads TGCAGCGCCGACAGGGGGGGGTACAATGAGCAGTTCTTC. Translated, it gives CSADRGGYNEQFF.